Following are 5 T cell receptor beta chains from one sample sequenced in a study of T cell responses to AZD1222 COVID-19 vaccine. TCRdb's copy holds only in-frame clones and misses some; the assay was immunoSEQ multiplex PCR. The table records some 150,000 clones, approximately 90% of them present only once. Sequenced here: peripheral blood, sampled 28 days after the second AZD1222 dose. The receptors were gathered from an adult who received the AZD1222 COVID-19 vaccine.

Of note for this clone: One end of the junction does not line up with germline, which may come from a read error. CDR3 loop: CASSLGSPLHF. CDR3 coding DNA: TGTGCTAGCAGCTTAGGTTCACCCCTCCACTTT. V and J are TRBV7-7 and TRBJ1-6; D not certain. The V gene's germline CDR1 is SSHAT and CDR2 FNYEAQ (reference sequence). CDR3 size: 11 residues.

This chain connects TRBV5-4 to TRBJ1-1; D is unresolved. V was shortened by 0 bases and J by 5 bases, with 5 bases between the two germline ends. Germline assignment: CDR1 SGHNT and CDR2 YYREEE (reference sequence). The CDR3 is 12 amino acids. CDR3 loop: CASSLEWTEAFF. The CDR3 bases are TGTGCCAGCAGCTTGGAATGGACTGAAGCTTTCTTT.

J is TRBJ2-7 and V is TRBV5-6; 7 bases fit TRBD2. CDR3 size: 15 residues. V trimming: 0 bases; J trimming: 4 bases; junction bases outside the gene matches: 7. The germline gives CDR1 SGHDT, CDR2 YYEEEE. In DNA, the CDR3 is TGTGCCAGCAGCTTGGCCGGACTAGGGGATTACGAGCAGTACTTC. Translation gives CASSLAGLGDYEQYF. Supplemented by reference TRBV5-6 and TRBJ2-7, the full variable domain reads DAGVTQSPTHLIKTRGQQVTLRCSPKSGHDTVSWYQQALGQGPQFIFQYYEEEERQRGNFPDRFSGHQFPNYSSELNVNALLLGDSALYLCASSLAGLGDYEQYFGPGTRLTVT.

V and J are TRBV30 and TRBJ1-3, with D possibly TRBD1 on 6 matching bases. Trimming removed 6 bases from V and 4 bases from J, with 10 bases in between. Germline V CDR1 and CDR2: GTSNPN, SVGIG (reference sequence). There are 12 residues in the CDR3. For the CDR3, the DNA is TGTGCCTGTGGGGGCGGCGGAAACACCATATATTTT. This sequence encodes CACGGGGNTIYF.

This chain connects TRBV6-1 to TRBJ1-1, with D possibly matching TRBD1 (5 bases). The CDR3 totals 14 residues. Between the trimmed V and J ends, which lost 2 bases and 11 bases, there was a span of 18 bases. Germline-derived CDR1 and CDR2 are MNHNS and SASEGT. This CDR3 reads CASSELGPGQNAFF. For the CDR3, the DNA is TGTGCCAGCAGTGAACTCGGGCCGGGGCAAAATGCTTTCTTT.